This T cell receptor (beta chain) comes out of a study of precursors of human CD4 cytotoxic T cells (dated by TCRdb to 2016 to 2018). Study-level background: In total, around 13 donors contributed CD4+ memory subsets to the bulk TCR-seq analysis. Sequences for both the TCRalpha and TCRbeta chains came out of the TCR-seq analysis of 14 donors (table S7).

To test for a precursor-effector relationship among CD4 cytotoxic T cells, four sorted CD4+ memory subsets (TCM, TEM, IL-7Rhigh TEMRA, IL-7R- TEMRA) underwent bulk UMI-based TCR sequencing. The cells came from peripheral blood mononuclear cells that had been isolated from human blood. General findings and caveats noted by the study authors: Compared with TCM and TEM subsets, the IL-7Rhigh and IL-7R- TEMRA subsets had more restricted TCR repertoires, with lower diversity and more expanded clonotypes. According to the authors, a human observational design cannot definitively establish the direction of differentiation between precursor and effector cells. A larger fraction of IL-7Rhigh TEMRA clonotypes than of TEM or TCM clonotypes was made up of expanded effector clonotypes. Some bulk TCR-seq comparisons included only 13 of the 14 donors, suggesting not every subset was available for every donor.

Turning to this clonotype: The target of this receptor is not known. No much larger clone is present one base from it, and per-base qualities are unavailable.

Instrument used: Illumina MiSeq. The published analysis was carried out like this. The Shannon-Wiener index, calculated in VDJtools, was used to measure repertoire diversity. TCRbeta clonotypes with a clonotype frequency of at least 3 were defined as expanded. TCRdb ran its own pipeline on the public reads, namely fastp trimming at Q25 and MiXCR clone calling, and kept in-frame beta chains. Rows matching on CDR3 protein sequence are summarized as one entry with the most common DNA and genes. These V and J calls rely on TCRdb rather than the paper's analysis. This sample lists 500 to 600 distinct CDR3 sequences; around a fifth were detected once. 12% of the sample rests with the top ten. This TCR was recovered from a human donor in good health. Source material: memory CD4+ T cells from blood (PBMCs).

The DNA sequence reads TGCAGCGGGACTAGCGGGACGGGGGTAAGGAATGAGCAGTTCTTC. This translates into CSGTSGTGVRNEQFF. The V gene is TRBV29-1 and the J gene is TRBJ2-1; TRBD2 aligns with 12 central bases. CDR3 length: 15 amino acids, cysteine to phenylalanine. Kept here is only the CDR3 DNA, which spans 45 bases and is read in frame from base 1. For CDR1 and CDR2, the germline V gene lists SQVTM and ANQGSEA. Trimming accounts for 7 bases at V and 7 bases at J, while the number of junction bases matched to no gene is 11.